This TCR beta chain was recorded in a study of blood T cell repertoires in COVID-19. About the study: Both acute and convalescent COVID-19 samples were obtained from the United States, Italy and Spain. T cells, B-cell-depleted T cells, or PBMCs provided the cDNA or gDNA that served as material.

Study processing details: Nucleated cell number was recorded as an estimate derived from reference gene primer amplification. Measured with immunoSEQ multiplex PCR; TCRdb has only the in-frame clones, and not every one. V and J calls and clone size follow that table, whereas D and trimming were derived from the DNA. The sample holds around 84,000 clones; about 85% are singletons and the top ten take roughly 18%. Specimen: peripheral blood. This TCR derives from an elderly man with active or convalescent COVID-19.

The CDR3 spells CASSTSRVEKLFF. CDR3 nucleotides: TGTGCCAGCAGTACCAGCAGGGTCGAAAAACTGTTTTTT. The rearrangement uses TRBV28 and TRBJ1-4, with a weak D call TRBD1 (5 bases). Germline assignment: CDR1 MDHEN and CDR2 SYDVKM. The CDR3 is 13 amino acids. V shed 5 bases and J shed 8 bases, with 12 bases lying between them.